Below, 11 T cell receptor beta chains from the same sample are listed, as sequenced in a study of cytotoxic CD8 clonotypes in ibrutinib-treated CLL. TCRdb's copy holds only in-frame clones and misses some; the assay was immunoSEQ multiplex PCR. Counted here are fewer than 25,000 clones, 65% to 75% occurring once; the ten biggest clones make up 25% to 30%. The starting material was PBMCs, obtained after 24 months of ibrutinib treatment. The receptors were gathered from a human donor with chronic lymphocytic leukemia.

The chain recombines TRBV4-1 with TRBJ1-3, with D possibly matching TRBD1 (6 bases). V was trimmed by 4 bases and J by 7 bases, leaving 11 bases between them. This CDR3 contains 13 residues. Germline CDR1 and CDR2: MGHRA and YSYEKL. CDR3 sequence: CASSPTGRNTIYF. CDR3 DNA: TGCGCCAGCAGCCCGACAGGCAGGAACACCATATATTTT.

The CDR3 region is CASSPAGRDAYEQYF. DNA for the CDR3: TGTGCCAGCAGCCCCGCGGGCAGGGACGCCTACGAGCAGTACTTC. This chain links TRBV11-2 with TRBJ2-7; the D call may be TRBD1 or TRBD2 (5 bases each). CDR1 SGHAT and CDR2 FQNNGV come from the germline V gene. V was clipped by 5 bases and J by 2 bases, with 16 bases between them. The length of the CDR3 is 15 residues.

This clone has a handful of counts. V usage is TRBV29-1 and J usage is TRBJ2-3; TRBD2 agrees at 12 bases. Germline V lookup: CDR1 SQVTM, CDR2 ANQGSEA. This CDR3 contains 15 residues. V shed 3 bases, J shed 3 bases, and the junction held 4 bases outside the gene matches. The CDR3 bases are TGCAGCGTTGAGGGTACTAGCGGGGGGACAGATACGCAGTATTTT. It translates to CSVEGTSGGTDTQYF.

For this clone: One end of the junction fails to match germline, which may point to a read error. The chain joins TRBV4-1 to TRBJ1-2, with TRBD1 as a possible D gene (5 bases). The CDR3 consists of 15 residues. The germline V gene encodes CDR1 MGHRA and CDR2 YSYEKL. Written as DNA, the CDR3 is TGCGCCAGCAGCAAAGAAAGCTGGGGGGACTATGGCTACACCTTC. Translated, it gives CASSKESWGDYGYTF.

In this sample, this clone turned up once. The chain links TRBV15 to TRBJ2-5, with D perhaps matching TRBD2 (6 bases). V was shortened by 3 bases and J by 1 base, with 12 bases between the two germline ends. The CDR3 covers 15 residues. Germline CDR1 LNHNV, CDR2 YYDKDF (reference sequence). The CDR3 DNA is TGTGCCACCAGCAGCCCAGCGGGCCCCCAAGAGACCCAGTACTTC. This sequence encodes CATSSPAGPQETQYF. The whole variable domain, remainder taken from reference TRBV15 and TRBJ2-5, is DAMVIQNPRYQVTQFGKPVTLSCSQTLNHNVMYWYQQKSSQAPKLLFHYYDKDFNNEADTPDNFQSRRPNTSFCFLDIRSPGLGDTAMYLCATSSPAGPQETQYFGPGTRLLVL.

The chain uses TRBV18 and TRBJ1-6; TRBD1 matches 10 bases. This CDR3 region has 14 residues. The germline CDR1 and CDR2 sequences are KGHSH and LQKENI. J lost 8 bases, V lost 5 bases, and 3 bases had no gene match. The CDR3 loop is CASSAGTGDSPLHF. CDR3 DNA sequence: TGTGCCAGCTCAGCCGGGACAGGGGATTCACCCCTCCACTTT.

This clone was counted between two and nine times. CDR3 DNA: TGTGCCAGCACCGGGTGGGGACCCAAGGGGTATGGCTACACCTTC. Translation gives CASTGWGPKGYGYTF. The chain couples TRBV27 to TRBJ1-2; possible D gene TRBD1, 5 bases. This CDR3 spans 15 amino acids. Trimming cost V 7 bases and J 5 bases, with 20 bases left between them. Germline V gene sequence: CDR1 MNHEY, CDR2 SMNVEV (reference sequence).

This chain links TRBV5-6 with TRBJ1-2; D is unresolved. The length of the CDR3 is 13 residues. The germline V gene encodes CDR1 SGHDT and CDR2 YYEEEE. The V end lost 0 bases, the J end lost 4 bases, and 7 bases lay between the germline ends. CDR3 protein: CASSLGTFYGYTF. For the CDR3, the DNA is TGTGCCAGCAGCTTGGGCACCTTCTATGGCTACACCTTC.

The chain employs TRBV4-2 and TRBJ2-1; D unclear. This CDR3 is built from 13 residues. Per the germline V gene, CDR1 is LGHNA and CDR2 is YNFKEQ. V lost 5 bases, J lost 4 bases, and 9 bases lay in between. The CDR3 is CASSLLGYNEQFF. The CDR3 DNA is TGTGCCAGCAGCTTGCTGGGATACAATGAGCAGTTCTTC.

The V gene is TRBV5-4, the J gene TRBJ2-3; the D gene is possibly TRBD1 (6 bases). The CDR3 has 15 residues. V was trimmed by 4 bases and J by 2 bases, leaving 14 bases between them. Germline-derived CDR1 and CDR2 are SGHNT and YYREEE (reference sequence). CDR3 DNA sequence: TGTGCCAGCAGCCCAACAGGGAGCCACACAGATACGCAGTATTTT. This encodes CASSPTGSHTDTQYF.

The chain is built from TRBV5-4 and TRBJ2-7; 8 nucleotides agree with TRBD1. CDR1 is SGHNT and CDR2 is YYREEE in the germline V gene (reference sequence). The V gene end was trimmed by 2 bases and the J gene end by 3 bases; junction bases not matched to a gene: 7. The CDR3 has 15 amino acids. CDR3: CASSFDRGDGYEQYF. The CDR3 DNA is TGTGCCAGCAGCTTCGACAGGGGCGACGGCTACGAGCAGTACTTC.